Sequencing of this T cell receptor beta chain was carried out in a study of lung T cells in sarcoidosis with Löfgren's syndrome (dated by TCRdb to 2015 to 2018). For context, the study as a whole: Sarcoidosis was characterized as a granulomatous disease that mainly affects the lungs and features an accumulation of CD4+ T cells in bronchoalveolar lavage fluid. The repertoire analyses were focused on Lofgren's syndrome patients. Broad study findings and their caveats: Recognition of a sarcoidosis-associated antigen was merely suggested, with the antigen itself still putative and unidentified. Multiple Lofgren's syndrome patients were reported to share TRAV12-1 and TRBV2 CDR3 motifs, a finding that suggests public CD4+ TCR repertoires. Compared with control subjects, Lofgren's syndrome patients were reported to have TRAV12-1 and TRBV2 as the most expanded V gene segments. In alphabeta pairing analysis, TRAV12-1 was found to pair preferentially with TRBV2, and CDR3 homology was shown by the resulting paired TCRs.

The study profiled TCR repertoires of CD4+ T cells collected through bronchoalveolar lavage. Spanning cysteine to phenylalanine, the CDR3 consists of 16 amino acids. Just CDR3 DNA is preserved here, 48 bases in frame from base 1. CDR1 LGHNA and CDR2 YNFKEQ are derived from the germline V gene. The run used an Illumina MiSeq. Using fastp trimming at Q25 and MiXCR clonotype assembly, TCRdb reanalyzed the public sequencing data and kept in-frame beta chains. Identical CDR3 proteins give one entry, which carries the most common genes and DNA. Present in this sample are about 19,000 distinct CDR3 sequences, over 20% of which were seen just once. The biggest ten clones account for about 0.71% of the sample. Turning to this clonotype: Its target antigen remains unknown. One base away lies a much larger clone, so this may be a sequencing read error.

In this chain, TRBV4-2 is recombined with TRBJ1-4; the D gene cannot be resolved reliably. This TCR came from a human donor with sarcoidosis (Löfgren's syndrome or another form), or a control subject (not recorded which). The specimen was CD4+ T cells from bronchoalveolar lavage. The DNA sequence reads TGTGCCAGCAGCCAAGCGGCGGAAACAACTAGTGAAAAACTGTTTTTT. Its translation is CASSQAAETTSEKLFF.